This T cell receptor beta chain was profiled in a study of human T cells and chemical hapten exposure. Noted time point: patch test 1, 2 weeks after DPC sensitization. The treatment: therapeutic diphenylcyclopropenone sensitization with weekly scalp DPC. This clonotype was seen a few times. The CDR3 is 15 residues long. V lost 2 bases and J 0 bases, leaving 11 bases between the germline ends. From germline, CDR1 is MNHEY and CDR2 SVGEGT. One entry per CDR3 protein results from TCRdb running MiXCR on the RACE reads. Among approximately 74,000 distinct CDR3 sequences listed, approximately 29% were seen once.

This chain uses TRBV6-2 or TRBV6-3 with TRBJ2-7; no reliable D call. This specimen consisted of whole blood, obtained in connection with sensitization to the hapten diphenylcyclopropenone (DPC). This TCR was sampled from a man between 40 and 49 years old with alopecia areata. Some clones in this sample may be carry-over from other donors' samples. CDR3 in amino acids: CASSYRQASSYEQYF. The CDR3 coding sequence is TGTGCCAGCAGTTACCGGCAGGCTAGCTCCTACGAGCAGTACTTC.